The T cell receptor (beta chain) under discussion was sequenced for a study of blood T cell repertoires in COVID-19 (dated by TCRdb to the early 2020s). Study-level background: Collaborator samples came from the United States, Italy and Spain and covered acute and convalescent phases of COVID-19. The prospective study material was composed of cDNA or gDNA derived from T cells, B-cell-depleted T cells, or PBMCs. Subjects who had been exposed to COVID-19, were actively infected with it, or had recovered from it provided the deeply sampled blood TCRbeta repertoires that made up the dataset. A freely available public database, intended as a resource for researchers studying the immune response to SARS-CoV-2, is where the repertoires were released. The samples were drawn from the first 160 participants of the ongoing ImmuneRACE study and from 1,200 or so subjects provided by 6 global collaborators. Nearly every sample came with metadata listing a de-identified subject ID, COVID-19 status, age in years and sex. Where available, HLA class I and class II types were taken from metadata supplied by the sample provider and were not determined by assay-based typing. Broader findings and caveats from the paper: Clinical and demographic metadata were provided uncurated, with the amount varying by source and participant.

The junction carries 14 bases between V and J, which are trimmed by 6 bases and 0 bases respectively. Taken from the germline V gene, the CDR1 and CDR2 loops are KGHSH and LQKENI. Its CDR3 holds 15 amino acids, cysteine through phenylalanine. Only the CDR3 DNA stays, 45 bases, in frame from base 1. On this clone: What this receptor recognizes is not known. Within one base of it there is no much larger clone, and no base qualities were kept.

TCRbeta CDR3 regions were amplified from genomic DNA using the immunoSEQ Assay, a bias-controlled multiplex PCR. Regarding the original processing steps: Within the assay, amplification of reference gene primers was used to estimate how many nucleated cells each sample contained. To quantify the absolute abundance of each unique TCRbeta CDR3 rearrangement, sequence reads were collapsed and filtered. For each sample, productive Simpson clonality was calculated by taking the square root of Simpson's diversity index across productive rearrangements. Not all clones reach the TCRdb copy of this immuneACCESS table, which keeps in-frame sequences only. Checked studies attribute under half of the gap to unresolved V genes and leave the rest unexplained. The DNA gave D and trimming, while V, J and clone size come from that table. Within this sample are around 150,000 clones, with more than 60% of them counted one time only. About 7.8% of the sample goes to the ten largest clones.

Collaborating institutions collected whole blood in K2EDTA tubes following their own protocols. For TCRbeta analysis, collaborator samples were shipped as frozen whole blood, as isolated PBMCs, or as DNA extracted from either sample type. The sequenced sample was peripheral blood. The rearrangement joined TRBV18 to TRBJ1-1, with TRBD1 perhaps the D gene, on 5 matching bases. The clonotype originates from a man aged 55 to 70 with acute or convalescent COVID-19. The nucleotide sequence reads TGTGCCAGCTCCGCTGACAGAAACCTGAACACTGAAGCTTTCTTT. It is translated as CASSADRNLNTEAFF.